Listed below are T cell receptor beta chains from one sample, sequenced in a study of blood T cell repertoires in COVID-19. Here immunoSEQ multiplex PCR was the method, and the copy in TCRdb shows in-frame clones only, minus some. The data hold about 200,000 clones, with around 84% observed a single time. The sequenced material came from peripheral blood. Source of these receptors: a human donor in a cohort sampled during active COVID-19. Both conserved end residues are part of each CDR3. A D gene is named only where the DNA matches it firmly. Clone size is not always given. Where it is, it says once, few, many or a class for expanded clones.

DNA: TGTGCCAGCAGCCCATCCGGGACACGTCGGACCCAGTACTTC; CDR3: CASSPSGTRRTQYF; V: TRBV5-4; J: TRBJ2-5; size: NA; D: NA
DNA: TGTGCCAGCAGCGACGGACAGGGTCTGCAGTATTTT; CDR3: CASSDGQGLQYF; V: TRBV9; J: TRBJ2-3; size: NA; D: TRBD1
DNA: TGTGCCAGTACCGGGACAGTTAACTATGGCTACACCTTC; CDR3: CASTGTVNYGYTF; V: TRBV3-1/TRBV3-2; J: TRBJ1-2; size: few; D: TRBD1
DNA: TGTGCCAGCAGTTACTCGATAGGGGGGACAGGGAGGGGAGAGACCCAGTACTTC; CDR3: CASSYSIGGTGRGETQYF; V: TRBV6-7; J: TRBJ2-5; size: NA; D: TRBD1
DNA: TGTGCCAGCAGACCAGGGGCCGCTAGCACAGATACGCAGTATTTT; CDR3: CASRPGAASTDTQYF; V: TRBV28; J: TRBJ2-3; size: NA; D: NA
DNA: TGTGCCAGCAGCATTACTTCTGAAGCTTTCTTT; CDR3: CASSITSEAFF; V: TRBV14; J: TRBJ1-1; size: NA; D: NA
DNA: TGTGCCAGCAGCCAAAGTACCGGCAGGGGGCGAAAAGAAGGCCCTGAAGCTTTCTTT; CDR3: CASSQSTGRGRKEGPEAFF; V: TRBV4-2; J: TRBJ1-1; size: NA; D: TRBD1
DNA: TGTGCCACCAGTGACTTGGGGGAGCGGGAGATAGATACGCAGTATTTT; CDR3: CATSDLGEREIDTQYF; V: TRBV24-1; J: TRBJ2-3; size: NA; D: TRBD2
DNA: TGTGCCAGCAGCGTAGCTCTACTGACAGCCGTAGCGGCTAATGAAAAACTGTTTTTT; CDR3: CASSVALLTAVAANEKLFF; V: TRBV9; J: TRBJ1-4; size: NA; D: NA
DNA: TGTGCCAGCAGTTTACTTCGGCAGGGGCAAGAGACCCAGTACTTC; CDR3: CASSLLRQGQETQYF; V: TRBV27; J: TRBJ2-5; size: NA; D: NA
DNA: TGTGCCAGCAGTGAAAGGACAGGAAGGGGATATAATTCACCCCTCCACTTT; CDR3: CASSERTGRGYNSPLHF; V: TRBV6-1; J: TRBJ1-6; size: NA; D: TRBD1
DNA: TGTGCCAGCAGCCCAACTAGCGGGGGCTACGAGCAGTACTTC; CDR3: CASSPTSGGYEQYF; V: TRBV3-1/TRBV3-2; J: TRBJ2-7; size: once; D: TRBD2
DNA: TGTGCCAGCAGTTTTTGGGAAACAGGGATCCCTGGAAACACCATATATTTT; CDR3: CASSFWETGIPGNTIYF; V: TRBV27; J: TRBJ1-3; size: few; D: NA
DNA: TGTGCCAGCAGCCAACTGCGGGGTCGGCAGTTCTTC; CDR3: CASSQLRGRQFF; V: TRBV7-9; J: TRBJ2-1; size: NA; D: NA
DNA: TGTGCCAGCAGCCCGACTGGGGCTTTAAATCAGCCCCAGCATTTT; CDR3: CASSPTGALNQPQHF; V: TRBV28; J: TRBJ1-5; size: NA; D: NA
DNA: TGTGCCAGCTCCCCCTCGGGCTATGGCTACACCTTC; CDR3: CASSPSGYGYTF; V: TRBV28; J: TRBJ1-2; size: few; D: NA
DNA: TGTGCCAGCAGAACTTTTTCTTGCCTGATAGGGAGGCAGCGGGTTTGGCCCCAGCATTTT; CDR3: CASRTFSCLIGRQRVWPQHF; V: TRBV5-5; J: TRBJ1-5; size: NA; D: NA
DNA: TGCAGCGTTGTAGCGGGGAATACAGATACGCAGTATTTT; CDR3: CSVVAGNTDTQYF; V: TRBV29-1; J: TRBJ2-3; size: NA; D: TRBD2
DNA: TGTGCCAGCAGTCGGGTACTAGCGGGATTCATGCACAATGAGCAGTTCTTC; CDR3: CASSRVLAGFMHNEQFF; V: TRBV2; J: TRBJ2-1; size: NA; D: TRBD2
DNA: TGTGCCAGCAGCTCGCCGGGATACTATGGCTACACCTTC; CDR3: CASSSPGYYGYTF; V: TRBV5-5; J: TRBJ1-2; size: NA; D: NA
DNA: TGTGCCAGCAGCACACAGGGGTCTATATATGGCTACACCTTC; CDR3: CASSTQGSIYGYTF; V: TRBV28; J: TRBJ1-2; size: NA; D: TRBD1
DNA: TGCAGCGTCGTGACAGGGTCGTCTGAAGCTTTCTTT; CDR3: CSVVTGSSEAFF; V: TRBV29-1; J: TRBJ1-1; size: few; D: TRBD1
DNA: TGTGCCAGCAGTTACAAGTTTTACGAGCAGTACTTC; CDR3: CASSYKFYEQYF; V: TRBV28; J: TRBJ2-7; size: NA; D: NA
DNA: TGTGCCAGCAGCCGGGGGGCTAGGACCGGGGAGCTGTTTTTT; CDR3: CASSRGARTGELFF; V: TRBV7-2; J: TRBJ2-2; size: NA; D: NA
DNA: TGTGCCAGCAGTGAAACAGGGGATACTGGCTACACCTTC; CDR3: CASSETGDTGYTF; V: TRBV6-1; J: TRBJ1-2; size: once; D: TRBD1
DNA: TGTGCCAGCAGCTTAGGGGACAGGTACCAAGAGACCCAGTACTTC; CDR3: CASSLGDRYQETQYF; V: TRBV7-9; J: TRBJ2-5; size: NA; D: TRBD1
DNA: TGCGCCAGCAGTCAACAGGCCATGGACAGAGACTACGAGCAGTACTTC; CDR3: CASSQQAMDRDYEQYF; V: TRBV23-1; J: TRBJ2-7; size: NA; D: NA
DNA: TGTGCCACCACCCTGGGGCCTGCTGGCTATGGCTACACCTTC; CDR3: CATTLGPAGYGYTF; V: TRBV15; J: TRBJ1-2; size: NA; D: NA
DNA: TGTGCCAGCACCGGGACAGTTAATTCACCCCTCCACTTT; CDR3: CASTGTVNSPLHF; V: TRBV19; J: TRBJ1-6; size: NA; D: TRBD1
DNA: TGTGCCAGCAGTTACGGGACATGGGGCAATCAGCCCCAGCATTTT; CDR3: CASSYGTWGNQPQHF; V: TRBV6-2/TRBV6-3; J: TRBJ1-5; size: once; D: NA
DNA: TGTGCCAGTAGTATCCGGACTAGCGGGAGGGTTGAGACCCAGTACTTC; CDR3: CASSIRTSGRVETQYF; V: TRBV19; J: TRBJ2-5; size: once; D: TRBD2
DNA: TGTGCCACCGGAGGGCTCGACTTCTCTGGGGCCAACGTCCTGACTTTC; CDR3: CATGGLDFSGANVLTF; V: TRBV10-3; J: TRBJ2-6; size: NA; D: NA
DNA: TGTGCCAGCAGCCAAGGGACTAGCGGGAGGTATCAAGAGACCCAGTACTTC; CDR3: CASSQGTSGRYQETQYF; V: TRBV3-1/TRBV3-2; J: TRBJ2-5; size: NA; D: TRBD2
DNA: TGTGCCAGCAGCACCGGGGGGGCCGTGGGGACCCAGTACTTC; CDR3: CASSTGGAVGTQYF; V: TRBV7-2; J: TRBJ2-5; size: NA; D: TRBD2
DNA: TGTGCCAGCAAAGGGACAGAATACAATGAGCAGTTCTTC; CDR3: CASKGTEYNEQFF; V: TRBV28; J: TRBJ2-1; size: NA; D: TRBD1
DNA: TGCGCCAGCAGCCTCGGGACAGGGGATTCACCCCTCCACTTT; CDR3: CASSLGTGDSPLHF; V: TRBV5-1; J: TRBJ1-6; size: NA; D: TRBD1
DNA: TGTGCCAGCAGCTTGCGGGGGGCGGGTCCTTACGAGCAGTACTTC; CDR3: CASSLRGAGPYEQYF; V: TRBV5-4; J: TRBJ2-7; size: NA; D: NA
DNA: TGCGCCAGCAGCCAAGCGAGGAGCACTGAAGCTTTCTTT; CDR3: CASSQARSTEAFF; V: TRBV4-1; J: TRBJ1-1; size: NA; D: NA
DNA: TGCGCCAGCAGCCAAGACCCGGGGATTCCTGAAAAACTGTTTTTT; CDR3: CASSQDPGIPEKLFF; V: TRBV4-1; J: TRBJ1-4; size: many; D: NA
DNA: TGTGCCAGCAGTTTTCTCCAGGGGGCTGGTGTCACCGGGGAGCTGTTTTTT; CDR3: CASSFLQGAGVTGELFF; V: TRBV28; J: TRBJ2-2; size: many; D: TRBD1
DNA: TGTGCCAGCAGCTTAGCGAGCCAGGCCGGGGAGCTGTTTTTT; CDR3: CASSLASQAGELFF; V: TRBV7-2; J: TRBJ2-2; size: NA; D: NA
DNA: TGTGCCAGCAGCCAGGATACTAGCCTCATAAAAAACATTCAGTACTTC; CDR3: CASSQDTSLIKNIQYF; V: TRBV3-1/TRBV3-2; J: TRBJ2-4; size: NA; D: NA
DNA: TGTGCCAGCAGCTTTGGCGGGGGGAACAATGAGCAGTTCTTC; CDR3: CASSFGGGNNEQFF; V: TRBV11-3; J: TRBJ2-1; size: NA; D: TRBD2
DNA: TGTGCCAGTAGTCACAGGGCGGCTAATGAAAAACTGTTTTTT; CDR3: CASSHRAANEKLFF; V: TRBV19; J: TRBJ1-4; size: few; D: NA
DNA: TGTGCCACAAAAGATTCCGGGACAGGGGTCCGCGTCCTTTTTTTT; CDR3: CATKDSGTGVRVLFF; V: TRBV19; J: TRBJ1-5; size: NA; D: TRBD1
DNA: TGTGCCAGCAGCGCAGATCCGGGGAGCTCTGGAAACACCATATATTTT; CDR3: CASSADPGSSGNTIYF; V: TRBV9; J: TRBJ1-3; size: NA; D: NA
DNA: TGTGCCAGCAGCTTAGTAGGGGCTCTTGACTATGGCTACACCTTC; CDR3: CASSLVGALDYGYTF; V: TRBV7-2; J: TRBJ1-2; size: NA; D: NA
DNA: TGTGCCAGCAGCTCCGGACTAGCGGATGAGCAGTTCTTC; CDR3: CASSSGLADEQFF; V: TRBV7-9; J: TRBJ2-1; size: NA; D: TRBD2
DNA: TGTGCCAGCAGCCCACAACGGGGCTCTGGGGCCAACGTCCTGACTTTC; CDR3: CASSPQRGSGANVLTF; V: TRBV7-9; J: TRBJ2-6; size: once; D: NA
DNA: TGTGCCAGCAGCACGGGGGGACCAGAGCAGTACTTC; CDR3: CASSTGGPEQYF; V: TRBV7-8; J: TRBJ2-7; size: NA; D: TRBD2
DNA: TGTGCCAGCAGCCAAGAGACGGGGAACACTGAAGCTTTCTTT; CDR3: CASSQETGNTEAFF; V: TRBV3-1/TRBV3-2; J: TRBJ1-1; size: NA; D: NA
DNA: TGCGCCAGCAGCGTACAGGGGGCGCTTCCCCATGGCTACACCTTC; CDR3: CASSVQGALPHGYTF; V: TRBV5-1; J: TRBJ1-2; size: NA; D: TRBD1